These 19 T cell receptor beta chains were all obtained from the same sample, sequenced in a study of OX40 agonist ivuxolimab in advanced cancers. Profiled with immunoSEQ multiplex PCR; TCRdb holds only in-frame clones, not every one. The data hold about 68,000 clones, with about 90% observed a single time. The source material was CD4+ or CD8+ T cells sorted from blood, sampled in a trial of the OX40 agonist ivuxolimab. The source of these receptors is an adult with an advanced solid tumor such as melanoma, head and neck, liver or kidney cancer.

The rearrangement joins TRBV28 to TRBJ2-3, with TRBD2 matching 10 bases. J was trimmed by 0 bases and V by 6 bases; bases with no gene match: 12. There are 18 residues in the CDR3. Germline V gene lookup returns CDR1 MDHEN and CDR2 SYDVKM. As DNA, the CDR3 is TGTGCCAGCAGATCGACTCTGAGCGGGAGGGGCAGCACAGATACGCAGTATTTT. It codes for CASRSTLSGRGSTDTQYF. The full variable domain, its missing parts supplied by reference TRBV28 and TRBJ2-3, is DVKVTQSSRYLVKRTGEKVFLECVQDMDHENMFWYRQDPGLGLRLIYFSYDVKMKEKGDIPEGYSVSREKKERFSLILESASTNQTSMYLCASRSTLSGRGSTDTQYFGPGTRLTVL.

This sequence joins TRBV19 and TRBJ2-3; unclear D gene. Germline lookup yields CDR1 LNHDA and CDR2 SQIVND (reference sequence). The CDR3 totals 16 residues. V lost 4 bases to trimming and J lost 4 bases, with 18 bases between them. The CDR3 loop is CASSTIRRLRADTQYF. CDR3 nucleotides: TGTGCCAGTAGTACCATCCGGCGGCTAAGGGCAGATACGCAGTATTTT.

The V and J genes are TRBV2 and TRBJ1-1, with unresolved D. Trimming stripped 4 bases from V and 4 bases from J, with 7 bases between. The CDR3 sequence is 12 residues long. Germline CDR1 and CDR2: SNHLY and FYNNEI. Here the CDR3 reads CASSGQITEAFF. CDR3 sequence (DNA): TGTGCCAGCAGTGGCCAGATCACTGAAGCTTTCTTT.

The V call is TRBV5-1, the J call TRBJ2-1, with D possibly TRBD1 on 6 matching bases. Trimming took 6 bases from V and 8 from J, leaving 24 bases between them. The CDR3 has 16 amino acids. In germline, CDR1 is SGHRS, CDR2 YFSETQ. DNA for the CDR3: TGCGCCAGCACTTCTGGGTCCACTACAGGGTTGCATGAGCAGTTCTTC. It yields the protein CASTSGSTTGLHEQFF.

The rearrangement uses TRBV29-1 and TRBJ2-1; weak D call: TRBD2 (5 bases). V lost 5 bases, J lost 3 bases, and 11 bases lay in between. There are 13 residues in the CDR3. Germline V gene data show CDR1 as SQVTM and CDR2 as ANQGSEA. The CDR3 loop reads CSVPGILYNEQFF. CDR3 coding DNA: TGCAGCGTTCCGGGGATTCTCTACAATGAGCAGTTCTTC.

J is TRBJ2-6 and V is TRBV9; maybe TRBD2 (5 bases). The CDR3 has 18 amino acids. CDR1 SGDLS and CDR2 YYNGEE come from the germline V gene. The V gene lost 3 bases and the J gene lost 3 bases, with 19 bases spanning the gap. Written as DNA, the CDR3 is TGTGCCAGCAGCGGATCCCCCATAATGGGGAGTGGGGCCAACGTCCTGACTTTC. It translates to CASSGSPIMGSGANVLTF.

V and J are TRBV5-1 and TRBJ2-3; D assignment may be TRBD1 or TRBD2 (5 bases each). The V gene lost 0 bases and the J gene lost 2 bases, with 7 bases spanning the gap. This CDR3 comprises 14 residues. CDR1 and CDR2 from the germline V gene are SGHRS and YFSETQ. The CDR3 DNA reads TGCGCCAGCAGCTTGGTTGGGACCACAGATACGCAGTATTTT. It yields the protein CASSLVGTTDTQYF. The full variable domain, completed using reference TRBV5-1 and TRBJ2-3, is KAGVTQTPRYLIKTRGQQVTLSCSPISGHRSVSWYQQTPGQGLQFLFEYFSETQRNKGNFPGRFSGRQFSNSRSEMNVSTLELGDSALYLCASSLVGTTDTQYFGPGTRLTVL.

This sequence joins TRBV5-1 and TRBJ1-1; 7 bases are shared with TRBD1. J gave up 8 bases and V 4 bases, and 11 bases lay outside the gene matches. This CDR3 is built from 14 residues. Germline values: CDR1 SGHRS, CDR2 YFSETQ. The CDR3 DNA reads TGCGCCAGCAGCAAAAGTCAGGGGGGCCCGGAAGCTTTCTTT. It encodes CASSKSQGGPEAFF.

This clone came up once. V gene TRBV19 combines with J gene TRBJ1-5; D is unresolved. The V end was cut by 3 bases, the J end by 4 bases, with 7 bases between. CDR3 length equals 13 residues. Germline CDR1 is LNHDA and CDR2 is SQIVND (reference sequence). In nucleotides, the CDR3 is TGTGCCAGTAGTATCGGGGTAAATCAGCCCCAGCATTTT. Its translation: CASSIGVNQPQHF. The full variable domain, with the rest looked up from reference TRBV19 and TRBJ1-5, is DGGITQSPKYLFRKEGQNVTLSCEQNLNHDAMYWYRQDPGQGLRLIYYSQIVNDFQKGDIAEGYSVSREKKESFPLTVTSAQKNPTAFYLCASSIGVNQPQHFGDGTRLSIL.

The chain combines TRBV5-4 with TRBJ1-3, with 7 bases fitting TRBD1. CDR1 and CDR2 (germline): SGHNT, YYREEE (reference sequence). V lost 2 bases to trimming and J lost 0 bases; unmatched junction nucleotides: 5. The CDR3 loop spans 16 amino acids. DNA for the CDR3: TGTGCCAGCAGCTTTGGACAGGCAAGCTCTGGAAACACCATATATTTT. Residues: CASSFGQASSGNTIYF.

CDR3 in amino acids: CASSEAWQGGYTF. DNA for the CDR3: TGTGCCAGCAGCGAAGCGTGGCAGGGTGGCTACACCTTC. The rearrangement uses TRBV14 and TRBJ1-2, with D possibly matching TRBD1 (5 bases). Germline V gene lookup returns CDR1 SGHDN and CDR2 FVKESK. The CDR3 has 13 residues. V was clipped by 5 bases and J by 7 bases, with 14 bases between them.

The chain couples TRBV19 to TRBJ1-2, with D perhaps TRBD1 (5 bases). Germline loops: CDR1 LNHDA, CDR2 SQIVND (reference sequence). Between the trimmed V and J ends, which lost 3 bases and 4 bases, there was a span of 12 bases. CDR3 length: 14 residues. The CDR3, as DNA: TGTGCCAGTAGTATGGGTGGGGCGAGCTATGGCTACACCTTC. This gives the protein CASSMGGASYGYTF. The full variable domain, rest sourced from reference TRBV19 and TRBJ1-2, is DGGITQSPKYLFRKEGQNVTLSCEQNLNHDAMYWYRQDPGQGLRLIYYSQIVNDFQKGDIAEGYSVSREKKESFPLTVTSAQKNPTAFYLCASSMGGASYGYTFGSGTRLTVV.

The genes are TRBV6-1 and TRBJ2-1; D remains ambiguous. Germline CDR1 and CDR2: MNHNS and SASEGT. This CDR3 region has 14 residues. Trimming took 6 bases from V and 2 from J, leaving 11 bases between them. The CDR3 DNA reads TGTGCCAGCAGAACACCCTTTGCCTACAATGAGCAGTTCTTC. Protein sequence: CASRTPFAYNEQFF.

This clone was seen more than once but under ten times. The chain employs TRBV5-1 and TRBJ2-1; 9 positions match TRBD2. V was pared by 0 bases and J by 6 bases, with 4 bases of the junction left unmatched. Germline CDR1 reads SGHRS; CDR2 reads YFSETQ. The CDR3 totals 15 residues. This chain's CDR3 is CASSLVAGVFNEQFF. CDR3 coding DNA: TGCGCCAGCAGCTTGGTAGCGGGAGTGTTCAATGAGCAGTTCTTC. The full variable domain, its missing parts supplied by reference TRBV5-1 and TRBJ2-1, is KAGVTQTPRYLIKTRGQQVTLSCSPISGHRSVSWYQQTPGQGLQFLFEYFSETQRNKGNFPGRFSGRQFSNSRSEMNVSTLELGDSALYLCASSLVAGVFNEQFFGPGTRLTVL.

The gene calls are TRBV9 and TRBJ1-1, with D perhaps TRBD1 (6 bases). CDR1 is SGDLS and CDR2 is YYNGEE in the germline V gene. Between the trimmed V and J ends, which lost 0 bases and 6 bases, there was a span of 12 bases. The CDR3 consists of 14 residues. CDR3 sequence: CASSVAVGGAEAFF. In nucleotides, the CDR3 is TGTGCCAGCAGCGTAGCTGTAGGGGGAGCTGAAGCTTTCTTT. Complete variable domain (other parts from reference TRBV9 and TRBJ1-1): DSGVTQTPKHLITATGQRVTLRCSPRSGDLSVYWYQQSLDQGLQFLIQYYNGEERAKGNILERFSAQQFPDLHSELNLSSLELGDSALYFCASSVAVGGAEAFFGQGTRLTVV.

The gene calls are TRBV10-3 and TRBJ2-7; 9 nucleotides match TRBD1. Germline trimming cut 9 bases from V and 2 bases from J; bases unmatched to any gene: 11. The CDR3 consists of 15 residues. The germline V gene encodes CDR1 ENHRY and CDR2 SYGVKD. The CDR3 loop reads CAIRRPGQGPYEQYF. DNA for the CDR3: TGTGCCATTCGCCGTCCGGGACAGGGTCCCTACGAGCAGTACTTC.

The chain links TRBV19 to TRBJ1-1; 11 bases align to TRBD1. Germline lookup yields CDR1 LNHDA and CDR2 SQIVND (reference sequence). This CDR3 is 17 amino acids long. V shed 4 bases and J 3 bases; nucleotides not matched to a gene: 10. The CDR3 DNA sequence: TGTGCCAGTAGTAAGGGGACAGGGGGGGATTCGTACACTGAAGCTTTCTTT. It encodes CASSKGTGGDSYTEAFF. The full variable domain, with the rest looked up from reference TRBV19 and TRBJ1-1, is DGGITQSPKYLFRKEGQNVTLSCEQNLNHDAMYWYRQDPGQGLRLIYYSQIVNDFQKGDIAEGYSVSREKKESFPLTVTSAQKNPTAFYLCASSKGTGGDSYTEAFFGQGTRLTVV.

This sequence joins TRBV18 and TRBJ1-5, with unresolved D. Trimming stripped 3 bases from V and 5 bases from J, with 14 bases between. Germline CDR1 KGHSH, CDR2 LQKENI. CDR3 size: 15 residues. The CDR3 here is CASSPLGPGDQPQHF. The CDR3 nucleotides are TGTGCCAGCTCACCCCTCGGCCCGGGAGATCAGCCCCAGCATTTT.

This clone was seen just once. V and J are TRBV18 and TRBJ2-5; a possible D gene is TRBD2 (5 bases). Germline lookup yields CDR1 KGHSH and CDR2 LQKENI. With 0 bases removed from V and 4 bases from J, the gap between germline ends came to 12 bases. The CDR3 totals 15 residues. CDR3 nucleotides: TGTGCCAGCTCACCACCGTTAGCGTCTGGAGAGACCCAGTACTTC. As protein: CASSPPLASGETQYF.